The 10 T cell receptor beta chains below were found in one sample sequenced in a study of regulatory T cells in long-lasting Graves disease. TCR beta libraries were built with iRepertoire HTBI primers and Arm-PCR of CDR3 regions. TCRdb fed the multiplex PCR reads into MiXCR, producing one record per CDR3 protein. The table records under 450,000 distinct CDR3 sequences, less than 25% of them present only once. Time point reported: persistent/refractory GD, antithyroid drugs over 5 years with positive TRAb. PBMCs provided the RNA from which the TCR library was made. The material was peripheral blood mononuclear cells (PBMCs), obtained when the disease was refractory, from a patient treated with antithyroid drugs. These receptors all come from a female donor with Graves disease.

The CDR3 loop reads CSVEYRGASTDTQYF. CDR3 sequence (DNA): TGCAGCGTTGAATATAGGGGGGCTAGCACAGATACGCAGTATTTT. The rearrangement links TRBV29-1 to TRBJ2-3; D is tentatively TRBD1 or TRBD2 (6 bases each). Trimming shortened V by 2 bases and J by 0 bases, and 12 bases separated the two germline ends. From germline, CDR1 is SQVTM and CDR2 ANQGSEA. CDR3 length equals 15 residues.

The chain uses TRBV20-1 and TRBJ1-5; TRBD1 is a possible D gene (5 bases). The V and J ends lost 6 bases and 2 bases respectively, with 17 bases between them. The germline V gene encodes CDR1 DFQATT and CDR2 SNEGSKA (reference sequence). CDR3 length: 15 amino acids. Here the CDR3 reads CSARHTMGGNQPQHF. The DNA for the CDR3 is TGCAGTGCCCGACACACTATGGGGGGCAATCAGCCCCAGCATTTT.

The rearrangement links TRBV27 to TRBJ2-7; 12 nucleotides line up with TRBD2. The germline V gene has CDR1 MNHEY and CDR2 SMNVEV (reference sequence). The J segment lost 4 bases and the V segment lost 5 bases, leaving 3 bases of the junction unmatched. The CDR3 is 14 amino acids. The CDR3 sequence: CASSRTSGMYEQYF. CDR3 DNA: TGTGCCAGCAGTCGGACTAGCGGGATGTACGAGCAGTACTTC.

In this sample, this clonotype turned up many times. J is TRBJ1-2 and V is TRBV28; a weak D match, TRBD1 (6 bases). The CDR3 totals 14 residues. Between the trimmed V and J ends, which lost 8 bases and 2 bases, there was a span of 15 bases. The germline CDR1 and CDR2 sequences are MDHEN and SYDVKM. CDR3 loop: CASLLTGQNYGYTF. CDR3 in DNA: TGTGCCAGCCTCTTAACAGGACAGAACTATGGCTACACCTTC.

V and J are TRBV18 and TRBJ1-2; tentative D call: TRBD1 (5 bases). This CDR3 has 14 residues. Germline V gives CDR1 KGHSH, CDR2 LQKENI. The ends were cut back, 11 bases at V and 7 bases at J, with 23 bases in the middle. The CDR3 nucleotides read TGTGCCGGCTTAAGCCCCCAGGGACTTCGTGGCTACACCTTC. It codes for CAGLSPQGLRGYTF.

Many counts were recorded for this clonotype. The chain couples TRBV28 to TRBJ1-2, with D possibly TRBD1 on 5 matching bases. The CDR3 contains 13 residues. Looked up from germline, CDR1 is MDHEN and CDR2 is SYDVKM. With 8 bases removed from V and 1 base from J, the gap between germline ends came to 11 bases. CDR3 bases: TGTGCCAGCCGCGACAGCCTTAACTATGGCTACACCTTC. It is translated as CASRDSLNYGYTF.

This clonotype came up a few times. This chain uses TRBV28 with TRBJ1-2, with a possible D match to TRBD1 (5 bases). CDR3 length: 15 amino acids. Germline V gene data show CDR1 as MDHEN and CDR2 as SYDVKM. The germline V and J ends were trimmed by 2 bases and 7 bases, with 17 bases remaining between them. The CDR3 region is CASSLGAGRGGGYTF. The CDR3 DNA reads TGTGCCAGCAGTTTAGGGGCCGGGAGGGGTGGTGGCTACACCTTC.

This clonotype came up a few times. A read error is possible here, since a much larger clone lies one base away. The chain joins TRBV2 to TRBJ2-2; perhaps D is TRBD1 or TRBD2 (5 bases each). The germline V gene has CDR1 SNHLY and CDR2 FYNNEI. The CDR3 contains 14 residues. CDR3: CASSPGSHTGELSF. Here the CDR3 DNA reads TGTGCCAGCAGTCCAGGGTCGCACACCGGGGAGCTGTCTTTT.

This chain connects TRBV5-1 to TRBJ2-7, with TRBD1 matching 7 bases. This CDR3 contains 16 residues. Germline V gene data show CDR1 as SGHRS and CDR2 as YFSETQ. After removal of 0 bases from V and 3 bases from J, the junction contained 9 bases not matched to a gene. CDR3 region: CASSLESGGGGYEQYF. The CDR3 DNA follows: TGCGCCAGCAGCTTGGAATCAGGGGGTGGGGGCTACGAGCAGTACTTC.

Ten or more counts support this clonotype. The chain is built from TRBV28 and TRBJ1-5; 7 bases are a match to TRBD1. Trimming at V came to 10 bases and at J to 0 bases, leaving 12 bases not matched to a gene. Looked up from germline, CDR1 is MDHEN and CDR2 is SYDVKM. The CDR3 covers 16 residues. CDR3 nucleotides: TGTGCCAATTCTCCGGGACAGATGGGTAGCAATCAGCCCCAGCATTTT. It translates to CANSPGQMGSNQPQHF.